This T cell receptor (beta chain) was recorded in a study of Graves' ophthalmopathy and Graves' hyperthyroidism. This clonotype was counted at least ten times. CDR3 regions of TCR beta were amplified from RNA transcripts. HTBI primers were employed in first-round RT-PCR, then a second-round multiplex PCR followed. Via MiXCR, TCRdb re-called the multiplex PCR reads, giving one row per CDR3 protein. The profile shows about 340,000 distinct CDR3 sequences, about 17% of them singletons. The source of this sequence is an adult man with Graves' ophthalmopathy. The specimen was peripheral blood.

CDR3: CASGFTGTMEDTQYF. For the CDR3, the DNA is TGTGCTAGTGGTTTCACTGGGACAATGGAGGATACGCAGTATTTT. The chain combines TRBV12-5 with TRBJ2-3; maybe TRBD1 (6 bases). Trimming removed 3 bases from V and 6 bases from J, with 16 bases in between. The CDR3 sequence is 15 residues long. Per germline, CDR1 LGHNT and CDR2 FRNRAP.